This T cell receptor (beta chain) was profiled in a study of Tregs in tolerant kidney transplant recipients. The CDR3 is 15 amino acids. V lost 2 bases, J lost 7 bases, and 9 bases stayed unmatched. Germline V gene lookup returns CDR1 LNHNV and CDR2 YYDKDF (reference sequence). As concerns this clone: Its antigen is still unknown.

Repertoires were generated with immunoSEQ multiplex PCR, while TCRdb's copy carries only in-frame clones and drops some. This sample has roughly 69,000 clones, with roughly 98% found just once. Points from the study as a whole: Activated donor B cell expansion appeared to reveal the most relevant donor-specific TCRbeta repertoire.

This chain joins TRBV15 and TRBJ2-7, with TRBD1 matching 9 bases. The source of this sequence is a human donor who received a combined kidney and bone marrow transplant. This sample comprised Tregs from blood, obtained before the transplant. This CDR3 reads CATSRTGTGTEEQYF. The CDR3 nucleotides are TGTGCCACCAGCAGAACCGGGACAGGGACGGAAGAGCAGTACTTC.